Presented here are 5 T cell receptor beta chains from one specimen sequenced in a study of blood T cell repertoires in COVID-19. Only in-frame clones appear in the TCRdb table, and some are missing; sequencing was by immunoSEQ multiplex PCR. Among 95,000 to 110,000 clones, 85% to 90% were seen once, and the ten largest hold approximately 5%. The specimen was peripheral blood. These receptors all come from a human donor in a cohort sampled during active COVID-19.

The chain has TRBV13 and TRBJ1-1, with D unclear. V was pared by 5 bases and J by 1 base, with 11 bases between. This CDR3 region has 14 residues. CDR1 and CDR2 from the germline V gene are PRHDT and FYEKMQ (reference sequence). CDR3 in amino acids: CASSLGGRNTEAFF. The CDR3 DNA is TGTGCCAGCAGCCTCGGCGGCAGGAACACTGAAGCTTTCTTT.

The V and J genes are TRBV15 and TRBJ2-2; 10 nucleotides match TRBD2. Trimming at V came to 0 bases and at J to 6 bases, leaving 7 bases not matched to a gene. This CDR3 has 17 amino acids. CDR1 is LNHNV, CDR2 YYDKDF, per germline (reference sequence). The DNA of the CDR3 is TGTGCCACCAGCAGAGATCGGAGCCTAGCGGGAGCCGGGGAGCTGTTTTTT. Its translation: CATSRDRSLAGAGELFF.

V gene TRBV9 combines with J gene TRBJ2-5; 9 bases match TRBD2. Germline V gene data show CDR1 as SGDLS and CDR2 as YYNGEE. This CDR3 contains 15 residues. Unmatched junction bases numbered 4, after V lost 0 bases and J lost 4 bases. As DNA, the CDR3 is TGTGCCAGCAGCGTAGGTAGCGGGAGTAGAGAGACCCAGTACTTC. This gives the protein CASSVGSGSRETQYF.

This chain joins TRBV5-6 and TRBJ2-2; possibly TRBD1 for D (5 bases). CDR3 length equals 15 residues. The ends were cut back, 0 bases at V and 6 bases at J, with 12 bases in the middle. The germline CDR1 and CDR2 sequences are SGHDT and YYEEEE. CDR3 nucleotide sequence: TGTGCCAGCAGCTTGGAACAGGTGCGCCCCGGGGAGCTGTTTTTT. Encoded protein: CASSLEQVRPGELFF. The full variable domain, completed using reference TRBV5-6 and TRBJ2-2, is DAGVTQSPTHLIKTRGQQVTLRCSPKSGHDTVSWYQQALGQGPQFIFQYYEEEERQRGNFPDRFSGHQFPNYSSELNVNALLLGDSALYLCASSLEQVRPGELFFGEGSRLTVL.

This chain connects TRBV10-3 to TRBJ1-1; 11 bases align to TRBD1. With V trimmed by 4 bases and J by 6 bases, 4 bases remained unmatched. The germline V gene has CDR1 ENHRY and CDR2 SYGVKD. The CDR3 is made up of 14 amino acids. The CDR3 reads CAISGWDRGSEAFF. The DNA for the CDR3 is TGTGCCATCAGTGGTTGGGACAGGGGGTCTGAAGCTTTCTTT.